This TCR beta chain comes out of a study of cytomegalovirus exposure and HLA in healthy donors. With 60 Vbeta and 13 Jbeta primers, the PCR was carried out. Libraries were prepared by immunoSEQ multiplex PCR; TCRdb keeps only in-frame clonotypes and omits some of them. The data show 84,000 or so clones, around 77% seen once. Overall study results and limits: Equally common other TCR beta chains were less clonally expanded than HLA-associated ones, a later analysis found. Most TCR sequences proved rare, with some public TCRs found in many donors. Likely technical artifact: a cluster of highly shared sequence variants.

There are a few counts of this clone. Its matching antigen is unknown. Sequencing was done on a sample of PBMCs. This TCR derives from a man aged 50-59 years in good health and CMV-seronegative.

In nucleotides, the CDR3 is TGTGCCAGCAGCCAAGGTTGGCAGGGGGCAAGATTGGTCCCTGAAGCTTTCTTT. The encoded protein is CASSQGWQGARLVPEAFF. This chain connects TRBV14 to TRBJ1-1; 8 bases are shared with TRBD1. Germline V gene sequence: CDR1 SGHDN, CDR2 FVKESK. This CDR3 has 18 amino acids. Unmatched junction bases numbered 16, after V lost 1 base and J lost 6 bases.